This T cell receptor beta chain was identified in a study of cytomegalovirus exposure and HLA in healthy donors. Study background: The use of the same platform for the approximately 130 validation repertoires and the approximately 730 first-cohort repertoires was reported by a later analysis. Findings and caveats of the study: Many donors shared some public TCRs, even though most TCR sequences were rare. A later analysis found first-cohort TCR clusters tended to co-occur in the 130 or so validation repertoires.

The CDR3 runs 15 residues. Trimming removed 3 bases from V and 1 base from J, with 12 bases in between. The germline V gene encodes CDR1 SGHNT and CDR2 YENEEA. Comment on this clone: The antigen is undetermined.

The data were produced by immunoSEQ multiplex PCR, yet TCRdb's version contains in-frame clones alone and is incomplete. The data show roughly 70,000 clones, under 96% seen once. The source material was PBMCs. This sequence joins TRBV11-3 and TRBJ1-2; weak D call: TRBD1 (6 bases). The origin of this receptor is a woman aged 18-35 years in good health and CMV-seropositive. CDR3 bases: TGTGCCAGCAGCTTTAAGACAGGAATTAACTATGGCTACACCTTC. Residues: CASSFKTGINYGYTF.